A single sample gave rise to the 12 T cell receptor beta chains below, sequenced in a study of T-cell memory formation after mild COVID-19. A single record per CDR3 protein comes from TCRdb applying MiXCR to the 5' RACE reads. The table includes 120,000 to 150,000 distinct CDR3 sequences, over 6% detected once. What was sequenced was PBMCs or a T cell subset sorted from them (not recorded which). Receptor source: an adult woman who had mild COVID-19 (a few samples of this study predate the infection). Cell type and time point are not known.

This clonotype was recorded a few times. V usage is TRBV27 and J usage is TRBJ1-2; 9 bases match TRBD1. The CDR3 runs to 16 residues. Per germline, CDR1 MNHEY and CDR2 SMNVEV (reference sequence). Trimming removed 5 bases from V and 1 base from J; junction bases left unmatched: 8. The CDR3, as DNA: TGTGCCAGCAGTACCGGGACAGGGTCTTATAACTATGGCTACACCTTC. It translates to CASSTGTGSYNYGYTF.

This clonotype was counted many times. This chain links TRBV29-1 with TRBJ2-7; 8 bases match TRBD1. The J segment lost 3 bases and the V segment lost 7 bases, leaving 8 bases of the junction unmatched. The CDR3 contains 13 residues. CDR1 and CDR2 from the germline V gene are SQVTM and ANQGSEA. The DNA for the CDR3 is TGCAGCGCTACAGGGGGATCTCGCTACGAGCAGTACTTC. Its translation is CSATGGSRYEQYF.

At least ten counts were recorded for this clonotype. The chain carries TRBV5-1 and TRBJ1-2, with D maybe TRBD1 (5 bases). Germline V gene data show CDR1 as SGHRS and CDR2 as YFSETQ. The length of the CDR3 is 15 residues. The ends were cut back, 4 bases at V and 8 bases at J, with 21 bases in the middle. CDR3 in DNA: TGCGCCAGCAGCCCACGGGGGGGACGCCCGTCGGGCTACACCTTC. This translates into CASSPRGGRPSGYTF.

The genes are TRBV7-2 and TRBJ1-1; D possibly corresponds to TRBD1 (6 bases). V lost 2 bases to trimming and J lost 11 bases, with 12 bases between them. Germline CDR1 and CDR2: SGHTA and FQGNSA. The CDR3 length is 12 residues. CDR3 residues: CASSLRTVAAFF. The CDR3 DNA sequence: TGTGCCAGCAGCTTACGGACAGTCGCCGCTTTCTTT.

A few counts support this clonotype. The rearrangement links TRBV5-4 to TRBJ2-1, with unresolved D. V gave up 3 bases and J gave up 4 bases, with 8 bases separating them. This CDR3 comprises 13 residues. Germline CDR1 SGHNT, CDR2 YYREEE (reference sequence). The CDR3 protein is CASSSFVYNEQFF. CDR3 DNA sequence: TGTGCCAGCAGCTCCTTTGTTTACAATGAGCAGTTCTTC.

This clonotype has a handful of counts. The chain uses TRBV7-2 and TRBJ1-1; D is unclear. CDR1 is SGHTA, CDR2 FQGNSA, per germline. Trimming removed 1 base at V and 3 bases at J, with 12 bases between. CDR3 size: 15 residues. The CDR3 here is CASSLGGPLHTEAFF. The CDR3 DNA is TGTGCCAGCAGCTTAGGAGGGCCGCTTCACACTGAAGCTTTCTTT.

This clonotype was counted many times. The chain links TRBV11-3 to TRBJ2-1; D is possibly TRBD2 (6 bases). The V and J ends lost 1 base and 7 bases respectively, with 11 bases between them. CDR1 and CDR2 from the germline V gene are SGHNT and YENEEA. The CDR3 covers 14 residues. The CDR3, as DNA: TGTGCCAGCAGCTTAGCCCCGGGAGCGAATGAGCAGTTCTTC. As protein: CASSLAPGANEQFF.

The gene calls are TRBV20-1 and TRBJ1-6; D is uncertain. CDR3 length: 16 residues. Germline CDR1 reads DFQATT; CDR2 reads SNEGSKA (reference sequence). Trimming cost V 0 bases and J 10 bases, with 19 bases left between them. DNA for the CDR3: TGCAGTGCTAGAGATTTAGTCGCAGGTTCGGGGTCACCCCTCCACTTT. Protein product: CSARDLVAGSGSPLHF.

Many counts were recorded for this clonotype. J is TRBJ2-1 and V is TRBV27; perhaps TRBD1 as D (6 bases). This CDR3 region has 17 residues. Trimming took 2 bases from V and 2 from J, leaving 16 bases between them. Germline lookup yields CDR1 MNHEY and CDR2 SMNVEV (reference sequence). The CDR3 protein is CASSLGVGTYTYNEQFF. The CDR3 coding sequence is TGTGCCAGCAGTTTAGGCGTGGGGACATATACCTACAATGAGCAGTTCTTC.

At least ten counts were recorded for this clonotype. The rearrangement uses TRBV4-2 and TRBJ1-2; no clear D gene. Trimming shortened V by 2 bases and J by 2 bases, and 9 bases separated the two germline ends. Per germline, CDR1 LGHNA and CDR2 YNFKEQ. The CDR3 is made up of 14 amino acids. CDR3 residues: CASSQPGSNYGYTF. The CDR3 DNA reads TGTGCCAGCAGCCAACCGGGATCCAACTATGGCTACACCTTC.

This rearrangement joins TRBV6-2 or TRBV6-3 to TRBJ2-3; D is perhaps TRBD1 (5 bases). V lost 6 bases and J 2 bases, leaving 15 bases between the germline ends. In germline, CDR1 is MNHEY, CDR2 SVGEGT. The CDR3 covers 15 residues. The CDR3 nucleotides are TGTGCCAGCAGACGAGACAGAACTCTCACAGATACGCAGTATTTT. Translation: CASRRDRTLTDTQYF.

About this clonotype: One end of the junction varies from germline; a read error may be responsible. The V call is TRBV15, the J call TRBJ1-1; a possible D gene is TRBD1 (6 bases). Germline V gives CDR1 LNHNV, CDR2 YYDKDF (reference sequence). The CDR3 spans 16 residues. CDR3 amino acids: CSTSTGLNLGNTEAFF. The CDR3 coding sequence is TGTTCCACCAGCACAGGGCTAAACCTGGGGAACACTGAAGCTTTCTTT.